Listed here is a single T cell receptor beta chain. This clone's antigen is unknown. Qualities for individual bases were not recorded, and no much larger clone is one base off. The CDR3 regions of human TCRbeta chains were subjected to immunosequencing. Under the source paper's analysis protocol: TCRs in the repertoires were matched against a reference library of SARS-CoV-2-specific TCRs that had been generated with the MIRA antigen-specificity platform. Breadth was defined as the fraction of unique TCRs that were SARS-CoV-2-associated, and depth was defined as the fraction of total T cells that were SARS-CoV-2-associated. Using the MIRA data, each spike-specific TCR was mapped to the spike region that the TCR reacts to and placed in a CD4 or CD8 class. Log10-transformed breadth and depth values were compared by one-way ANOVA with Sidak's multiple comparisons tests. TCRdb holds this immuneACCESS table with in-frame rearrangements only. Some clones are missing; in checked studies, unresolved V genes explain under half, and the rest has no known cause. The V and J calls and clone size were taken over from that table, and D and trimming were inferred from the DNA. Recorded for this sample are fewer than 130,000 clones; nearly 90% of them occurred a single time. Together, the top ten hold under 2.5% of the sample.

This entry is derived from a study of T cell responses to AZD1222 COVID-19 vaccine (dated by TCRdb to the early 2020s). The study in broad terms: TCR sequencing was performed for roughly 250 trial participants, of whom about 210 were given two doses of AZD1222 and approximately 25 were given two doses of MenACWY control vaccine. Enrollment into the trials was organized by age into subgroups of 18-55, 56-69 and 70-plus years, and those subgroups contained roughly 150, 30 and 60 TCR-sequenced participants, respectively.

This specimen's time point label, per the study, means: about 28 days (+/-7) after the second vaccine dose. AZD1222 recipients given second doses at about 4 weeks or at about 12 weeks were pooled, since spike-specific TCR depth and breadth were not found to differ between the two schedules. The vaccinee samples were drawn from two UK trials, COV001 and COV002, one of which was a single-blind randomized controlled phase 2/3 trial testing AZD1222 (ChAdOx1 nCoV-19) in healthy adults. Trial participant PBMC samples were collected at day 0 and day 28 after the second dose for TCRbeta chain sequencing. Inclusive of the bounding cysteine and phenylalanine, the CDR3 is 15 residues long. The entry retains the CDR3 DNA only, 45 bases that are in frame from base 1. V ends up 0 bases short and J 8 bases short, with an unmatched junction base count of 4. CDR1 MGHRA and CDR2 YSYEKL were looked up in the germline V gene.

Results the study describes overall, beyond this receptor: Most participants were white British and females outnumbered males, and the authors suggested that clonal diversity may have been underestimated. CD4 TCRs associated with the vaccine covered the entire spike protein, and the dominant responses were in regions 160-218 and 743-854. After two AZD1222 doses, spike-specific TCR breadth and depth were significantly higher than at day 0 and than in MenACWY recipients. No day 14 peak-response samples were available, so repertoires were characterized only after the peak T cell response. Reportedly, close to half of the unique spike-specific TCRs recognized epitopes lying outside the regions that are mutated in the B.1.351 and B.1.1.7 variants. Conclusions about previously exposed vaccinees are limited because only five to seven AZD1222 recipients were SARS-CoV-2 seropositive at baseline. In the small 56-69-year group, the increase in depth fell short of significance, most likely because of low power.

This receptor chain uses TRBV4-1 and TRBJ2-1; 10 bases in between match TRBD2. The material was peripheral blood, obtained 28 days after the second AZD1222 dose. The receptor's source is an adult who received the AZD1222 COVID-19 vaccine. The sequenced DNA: TGCGCCAGCAGCCAAGAAAGCGGGAGGGTCGATGAGCAGTTCTTC. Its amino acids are CASSQESGRVDEQFF.